Shown below are 32 T cell receptor beta chains from a single sample sequenced in a study of blood T cell repertoires in COVID-19. Some clones are missing from TCRdb's copy, which holds only in-frame ones; the method was immunoSEQ multiplex PCR. Among roughly 130,000 clones listed, 65% to 80% were seen once. Sample: peripheral blood. These receptors were obtained from a man aged 80 or over with acute or convalescent COVID-19.

J is TRBJ1-1 and V is TRBV25-1; no clear D. V lost 4 bases and J lost 4, with 10 bases in between. Germline V gene sequence: CDR1 MGHDK, CDR2 SYGVNS. The CDR3 totals 13 residues. The CDR3 sequence is CASSATTGTEAFF. DNA for the CDR3: TGTGCCAGCAGTGCGACAACCGGCACTGAAGCTTTCTTT.

The rearrangement uses TRBV15 and TRBJ2-2; D not certain. Looked up from germline, CDR1 is LNHNV and CDR2 is YYDKDF (reference sequence). CDR3 length equals 15 residues. The V end was cut by 1 base, the J end by 1 base, with 7 bases between. DNA of the CDR3: TGTGCCACCAGCAGAGTTTCGGGGAACACCGGGGAGCTGTTTTTT. Protein sequence: CATSRVSGNTGELFF.

The V gene is TRBV28, the J gene TRBJ2-4; possibly TRBD1 for D (6 bases). Germline V lookup: CDR1 MDHEN, CDR2 SYDVKM. This CDR3 contains 14 residues. The V and J ends lost 9 bases and 1 base respectively, with 13 bases between them. CDR3 protein: CASNTGPAKNIQYF. DNA of the CDR3: TGTGCCAGTAATACAGGGCCGGCCAAAAACATTCAGTACTTC.

This clone was seen a few times. The chain has TRBV7-2 and TRBJ1-2; 11 bases map to TRBD1. V was clipped by 0 bases and J by 0 bases; unmatched bases: 9. The CDR3 covers 19 residues. Germline V CDR1 and CDR2: SGHTA, FQGNSA. The CDR3 loop reads CASSLALDRGRGANYGYTF. The DNA of the CDR3 is TGTGCCAGCAGCTTAGCGCTGGACAGGGGGCGAGGGGCTAACTATGGCTACACCTTC.

To note about this clone: The sample carries other DNA sequences with the same CDR3. The chain couples TRBV7-9 to TRBJ2-3, with D maybe TRBD1 (6 bases). CDR1 is SEHNR, CDR2 FQNEAQ, per germline (reference sequence). The CDR3 is 14 residues long. V was shortened by 5 bases and J by 1 base, with 10 bases between the two germline ends. CDR3 sequence (DNA): TGTGCCAGCAGCCTTTACAGGGGCACAGATACGCAGTATTTT. It is translated as CASSLYRGTDTQYF.

This clone was detected many times. The chain recombines TRBV9 with TRBJ1-4; D might be TRBD1 (6 bases). The ends were cut back, 4 bases at V and 4 bases at J, with 11 bases in the middle. This CDR3 contains 14 residues. Germline V gene data show CDR1 as SGDLS and CDR2 as YYNGEE. The CDR3 DNA is TGTGCCAGCAGCCGGGACACCTTTAATGAAAAACTGTTTTTT. This encodes CASSRDTFNEKLFF.

DNA of the CDR3: TGTGCCAGCGGTTGGGGGCTCGCTCCCTACGAGCAGTACTTC. It codes for CASGWGLAPYEQYF. The chain joins TRBV7-9 to TRBJ2-7; TRBD1 is a possible D gene (6 bases). The V gene lost 8 bases and the J gene lost 2 bases, with 16 bases spanning the gap. Germline V gene lookup returns CDR1 SEHNR and CDR2 FQNEAQ (reference sequence). The CDR3 consists of 14 residues.

The gene calls are TRBV5-5 and TRBJ2-7; 9 nucleotides agree with TRBD1. The CDR3 sequence is 15 residues long. CDR1 SGHKS and CDR2 YYEKEE come from the germline V gene (reference sequence). Trimming at V came to 3 bases and at J to 2 bases, leaving 6 bases not matched to a gene. The CDR3, as DNA: TGTGCCAGCAGCTGGACAGGGGCATTAACCTACGAGCAGTACTTC. This sequence encodes CASSWTGALTYEQYF.

By sample fraction, this clone is medium-sized. The J gene is TRBJ2-7, the V gene TRBV3-1 (or the pseudogene TRBV3-2); 9 nucleotides agree with TRBD2. With V trimmed by 0 bases and J by 3 bases, 15 bases remained unmatched. The CDR3 contains 19 residues. Germline-derived CDR1 and CDR2 are LGHDT and YNNKEL (reference sequence). In DNA form, the CDR3 reads TGTGCCAGCAGCCAAGATGGCGGTAGCGGGGGTCCACAATTCTACGAGCAGTACTTC. Residues: CASSQDGGSGGPQFYEQYF.

This chain links TRBV12-3 or TRBV12-4 with TRBJ2-7, with TRBD2 as a possible D gene (6 bases). V gave up 3 bases and J gave up 7 bases, with 13 bases separating them. This CDR3 spans 13 amino acids. The CDR3 reads CASSFGSWGEQYF. The CDR3 DNA is TGTGCCAGCAGTTTCGGGAGTTGGGGGGAGCAGTACTTC.

CDR3 in DNA: TGTGCCAGCAGTTACAGAGGGGGATATGGCTACACCTTC. It encodes CASSYRGGYGYTF. This chain joins TRBV6-5 and TRBJ1-2; D possibly corresponds to TRBD1 (6 bases). This CDR3 region has 13 residues. V was pared by 2 bases and J by 5 bases, with 9 bases between. CDR1 MNHEY and CDR2 SVGAGI come from the germline V gene.

V is TRBV7-2 and J is TRBJ2-7; D is unresolved. There are 12 residues in the CDR3. V was cut by 5 bases and J by 3 bases, with 8 bases left in between. The V gene's germline CDR1 is SGHTA and CDR2 FQGNSA. The CDR3 sequence is CASSPDFYEQYF. The CDR3 DNA sequence: TGTGCCAGCAGCCCAGACTTCTACGAGCAGTACTTC.

V and J are TRBV5-1 and TRBJ2-7; D not certain. Trimming cost V 0 bases and J 3 bases, with 13 bases left between them. Germline V lookup: CDR1 SGHRS, CDR2 YFSETQ. The CDR3 contains 15 residues. CDR3 coding DNA: TGCGCCAGCAGCTTGGGGGCACGGCAAGTCTACGAGCAGTACTTC. Translated, it gives CASSLGARQVYEQYF.

V and J are TRBV2 and TRBJ1-5, with TRBD1 matching over 10 bases. V shed 3 bases and J 6 bases; nucleotides not matched to a gene: 2. The CDR3 spans 14 residues. The V gene's germline CDR1 is SNHLY and CDR2 FYNNEI. The CDR3 region is CASSETGGIQPQHF. CDR3 coding DNA: TGTGCCAGCAGTGAGACAGGGGGCATTCAGCCCCAGCATTTT. The full variable domain, with the rest looked up from reference TRBV2 and TRBJ1-5, is EPEVTQTPSHQVTQMGQEVILRCVPISNHLYFYWYRQILGQKVEFLVSFYNNEISEKSEIFDDQFSVERPDGSNFTLKIRSTKLEDSAMYFCASSETGGIQPQHFGDGTRLSIL.

The chain carries TRBV7-9 and TRBJ2-7; tentatively, D is TRBD1 (6 bases). Germline V gene data show CDR1 as SEHNR and CDR2 as FQNEAQ (reference sequence). This CDR3 has 13 residues. The ends were cut back, 5 bases at V and 6 bases at J, with 14 bases in the middle. The CDR3 DNA sequence: TGTGCCAGCAGCCCGTGGGACACCCCCGAGCAGTACTTC. Its translation is CASSPWDTPEQYF. Together with reference TRBV7-9 and TRBJ2-7, the CDR3 gives the full variable domain: DTGVSQNPRHKITKRGQNVTFRCDPISEHNRLYWYRQTLGQGPEFLTYFQNEAQLEKSRLLSDRFSAERPKGSFSTLEIQRTEQGDSAMYLCASSPWDTPEQYFGPGTRLTVT.

For this clone: Other DNA sequences in this specimen translate into the identical CDR3. V is TRBV7-9 and J is TRBJ2-5, with D maybe TRBD1 (6 bases). Germline lookup yields CDR1 SEHNR and CDR2 FQNEAQ (reference sequence). The CDR3 is 12 residues long. Trimming pared 6 bases from V and 5 bases from J, leaving 10 bases between. In DNA, the CDR3 is TGTGCCAGCAGTTCGAGGGGGGAGACCCAGTACTTC. It encodes CASSSRGETQYF.

This clone was counted a few times. The V and J genes are TRBV28 and TRBJ1-5; D not resolved. V lost 6 bases and J lost 7, with 13 bases in between. Germline-derived CDR1 and CDR2 are MDHEN and SYDVKM. The CDR3 sequence is 13 residues long. The CDR3 sequence is CASSGSGAQPQHF. The CDR3 DNA is TGTGCCAGCAGCGGATCGGGAGCCCAGCCCCAGCATTTT.

The CDR3 loop reads CASSDLRGEVAFF. The CDR3 bases are TGTGCCAGCAGTGATCTCAGGGGCGAGGTGGCTTTCTTT. The gene calls are TRBV2 and TRBJ1-1; D possibly corresponds to TRBD1 (6 bases). Looked up from germline, CDR1 is SNHLY and CDR2 is FYNNEI. V was trimmed by 3 bases and J by 11 bases, leaving 16 bases between them. The CDR3 length is 13 residues. The variable domain in full, completed from reference TRBV2 and TRBJ1-1, reads EPEVTQTPSHQVTQMGQEVILRCVPISNHLYFYWYRQILGQKVEFLVSFYNNEISEKSEIFDDQFSVERPDGSNFTLKIRSTKLEDSAMYFCASSDLRGEVAFFGQGTRLTVV.

The genes are TRBV19 and TRBJ2-3; possible D gene TRBD1, 6 bases. Between the trimmed V and J ends, which lost 4 bases and 2 bases, there was a span of 13 bases. In germline, CDR1 is LNHDA, CDR2 SQIVND (reference sequence). The CDR3 covers 15 residues. CDR3 nucleotides: TGTGCCAGTAGTAATCGACAGGTGTCCACAGATACGCAGTATTTT. It encodes CASSNRQVSTDTQYF.

The count of this clone is one. V and J are TRBV5-6 and TRBJ2-1; the match to TRBD2 covers 8 bases. The CDR3 extends over 15 amino acids. Per germline, CDR1 SGHDT and CDR2 YYEEEE. V lost 3 bases to trimming and J lost 10 bases; unmatched junction nucleotides: 12. The CDR3 region has the DNA TGTGCCAGCAGCTCGGGGGGGATCCCTGTGGGAGAGCAGTTCTTC. Amino acid sequence: CASSSGGIPVGEQFF.

V usage is TRBV9 and J usage is TRBJ2-1; 9 bases line up with TRBD2. The CDR3 has 15 amino acids. After removal of 2 bases from V and 7 bases from J, the junction contained 7 bases not matched to a gene. Germline CDR1 and CDR2: SGDLS and YYNGEE. For the CDR3, the DNA is TGTGCCAGCAGCGTCCCGGGACTAGCAGATAATGAGCAGTTCTTC. Residues: CASSVPGLADNEQFF. The variable domain in full, with the rest retrieved from reference TRBV9 and TRBJ2-1, is DSGVTQTPKHLITATGQRVTLRCSPRSGDLSVYWYQQSLDQGLQFLIQYYNGEERAKGNILERFSAQQFPDLHSELNLSSLELGDSALYFCASSVPGLADNEQFFGPGTRLTVL.

The chain joins TRBV6-2 or TRBV6-3 to TRBJ2-5; 7 bases map to TRBD1. Trimming at V came to 4 bases and at J to 4 bases, leaving 9 bases not matched to a gene. Per the germline V gene, CDR1 is MNHEY and CDR2 is SVGEGT. The CDR3 sequence is 15 residues long. The CDR3 spells CASSSSGQPPETQYF. As DNA, the CDR3 is TGTGCCAGCAGTTCCTCGGGACAGCCCCCAGAGACCCAGTACTTC.

The J gene is TRBJ2-3, the V gene TRBV7-2, with 9 bases lining up with TRBD2. Germline loops: CDR1 SGHTA, CDR2 FQGNSA. V shed 2 bases and J 6 bases; nucleotides not matched to a gene: 6. The CDR3 runs to 15 residues. CDR3 DNA sequence: TGTGCCAGCAGCTTACAGCGGGGGGAAGTGGATACGCAGTATTTT. This encodes CASSLQRGEVDTQYF.

This clone has more than one count but fewer than ten. The chain carries TRBV5-5 and TRBJ2-7, with 7 bases fitting TRBD2. With 2 bases clipped from V and 2 bases from J, the junction kept 1 base outside the gene matches. Germline CDR1 is SGHKS and CDR2 is YYEKEE (reference sequence). The CDR3 contains 13 residues. This CDR3 reads CASSFGGTYEQYF. DNA for the CDR3: TGTGCCAGCAGCTTCGGGGGGACCTACGAGCAGTACTTC. The full variable domain, in which reference TRBV5-5 and TRBJ2-7 provide the parts outside the CDR3, is DAGVTQSPTHLIKTRGQQVTLRCSPISGHKSVSWYQQVLGQGPQFIFQYYEKEERGRGNFPDRFSARQFPNYSSELNVNALLLGDSALYLCASSFGGTYEQYFGPGTRLTVT.

V and J are TRBV15 and TRBJ2-5; D unresolved. From germline, CDR1 is LNHNV and CDR2 YYDKDF (reference sequence). The germline V and J ends were trimmed by 2 bases and 5 bases, with 6 bases remaining between them. The CDR3 is 12 residues long. The CDR3 DNA is TGTGCCACCAGCAGACACTGGGAGACCCAGTACTTC. Translated, it gives CATSRHWETQYF.

The chain carries TRBV7-6 and TRBJ2-3, with 8 bases fitting TRBD2. Germline values: CDR1 SGHVS, CDR2 FNYEAQ. This CDR3 spans 18 amino acids. J gave up 1 base and V 1 base, and 10 bases lay outside the gene matches. The CDR3 loop reads CASSLGTGGPLGTDTQYF. In nucleotides, the CDR3 is TGTGCCAGCAGCTTAGGTACGGGGGGGCCACTGGGCACAGATACGCAGTATTTT.

The chain is built from TRBV5-1 and TRBJ1-6; D remains unclear. This CDR3 is built from 15 residues. The V end lost 4 bases, the J end lost 10 bases, and 18 bases lay between the germline ends. Looked up from germline, CDR1 is SGHRS and CDR2 is YFSETQ. The CDR3 coding sequence is TGCGCCAGCAGCGACACAATCGATCGGTCCTCACCCCTCCACTTT. Protein product: CASSDTIDRSSPLHF.

This rearrangement joins TRBV2 to TRBJ1-5; maybe TRBD1 (5 bases). The CDR3 contains 15 residues. Trimming took 5 bases from V and 1 from J, leaving 12 bases between them. Germline CDR1 reads SNHLY; CDR2 reads FYNNEI. The CDR3 nucleotides read TGTGCCAGCAGTCCAAGGGGTTTAAGCAATCAGCCCCAGCATTTT. Residues: CASSPRGLSNQPQHF.

This clone was detected only once. The chain carries TRBV9 and TRBJ2-7, with 7 bases that match TRBD1. The CDR3 has 14 residues. Per germline, CDR1 SGDLS and CDR2 YYNGEE. J was trimmed by 3 bases and V by 4 bases; bases with no gene match: 7. In nucleotides, the CDR3 is TGTGCCAGCAGCCCCCGACAGGGAGACTACGAGCAGTACTTC. Translating gives CASSPRQGDYEQYF.

The rearrangement joins TRBV10-3 to TRBJ1-1; D unresolved. The CDR3 is 14 amino acids. The V end lost 10 bases, the J end lost 1 base, and 16 bases lay between the germline ends. CDR1 and CDR2 from the germline V gene are ENHRY and SYGVKD. The CDR3 reads CATRSRGENTEAFF. In DNA form, the CDR3 reads TGTGCCACTCGGTCCCGGGGTGAGAACACTGAAGCTTTCTTT.

The V gene is TRBV7-2, the J gene TRBJ1-2; no definite D call. Trimming removed 3 bases at V and 3 bases at J, with 8 bases between. From germline, CDR1 is SGHTA and CDR2 FQGNSA. This CDR3 contains 13 residues. The CDR3 DNA is TGTACCAGCAGCTTTACCAGCGACTATGGCTACACCTTC. Protein sequence: CTSSFTSDYGYTF.

This sequence joins TRBV4-1 and TRBJ2-7; D is unresolved. The CDR3 spans 15 residues. Germline V gives CDR1 MGHRA, CDR2 YSYEKL. Trimming removed 1 base from V and 2 bases from J, with 12 bases in between. For the CDR3, the DNA is TGCGCCAGCAGCCAAGGCGATACAGCAACCTACGAGCAGTACTTC. Its translation is CASSQGDTATYEQYF.